This TCR beta chain was retrieved from a study of blood T cell repertoires in COVID-19. Background on the study: Donors in the United States, Italy and Spain gave samples during acute or convalescent COVID-19. Nucleic acid was either cDNA or gDNA, and it came from T cells, B-cell-depleted T cells, or PBMCs.

The V end was cut by 3 bases, the J end by 4 bases, with 4 bases between. The CDR3 covers 12 residues. Germline V lookup: CDR1 SGHNT, CDR2 YYREEE (reference sequence). Method: immunoSEQ multiplex PCR; TCRdb's copy keeps in-frame clones and lacks some. This repertoire shows about 83,000 clones, roughly 88% found once; its top ten account for roughly 46%. The clonotype originates from a human donor in a cohort sampled during active COVID-19. V gene TRBV5-4 combines with J gene TRBJ1-4, with D hard to call. The sample was peripheral blood. CDR3 sequence (DNA): TGTGCCAGCAGCTCCCGTAATGAAAAACTGTTTTTT. Its protein is CASSSRNEKLFF.